A single sample is the source of the 21 T cell receptor beta chains below, sequenced in a study of T cell responses to AZD1222 COVID-19 vaccine. Measured with immunoSEQ multiplex PCR; TCRdb has only the in-frame clones, and not every one. Of about 120,000 clones listed, roughly nine tenths are singletons. The material was peripheral blood, obtained on day 0 of AZD1222 vaccination. The receptors here all came from an adult in good health.

This chain joins TRBV27 and TRBJ1-5, with D possibly TRBD1 on 5 matching bases. This CDR3 comprises 15 residues. Between the trimmed V and J ends, which lost 6 bases and 3 bases, there was a span of 15 bases. CDR1 is MNHEY, CDR2 SMNVEV, per germline (reference sequence). The CDR3 region is CASSPGPWTNQPQHF. The CDR3 DNA reads as TGTGCCAGCAGCCCGGGACCCTGGACCAATCAGCCCCAGCATTTT.

V gene TRBV9 combines with J gene TRBJ1-1; D not resolved. CDR3 length equals 15 residues. In germline, CDR1 is SGDLS, CDR2 YYNGEE. With 0 bases removed from V and 1 base from J, the gap between germline ends came to 10 bases. The chain's CDR3 is CASSVAPTANTEAFF. CDR3 coding DNA: TGTGCCAGCAGCGTAGCCCCTACGGCGAACACTGAAGCTTTCTTT.

This clone has only one observation. The chain combines TRBV10-2 with TRBJ2-2; 8 bases match TRBD2. Germline assignment: CDR1 WSHSY and CDR2 SAAADI. Trimming removed 0 bases from V and 5 bases from J; junction bases left unmatched: 2. CDR3 size: 15 residues. DNA for the CDR3: TGCGCCAGCAGTGAGTCCAGCGGGGGTACCGGGGAGCTGTTTTTT. This codes for CASSESSGGTGELFF.

The chain joins TRBV3-1 (or the pseudogene TRBV3-2) to TRBJ1-2; D gene unclear. The CDR3 is 12 residues long. From germline, CDR1 is LGHDT and CDR2 YNNKEL (reference sequence). V was shortened by 4 bases and J by 14 bases, with 17 bases between the two germline ends. The DNA for the CDR3 is TGTGCCAGCAGCCGCCAGCTTTACACAGCTACCTTC. This sequence encodes CASSRQLYTATF.

This clone has only one observation. This rearrangement joins TRBV5-6 to TRBJ1-3; D is unresolved. The germline V gene has CDR1 SGHDT and CDR2 YYEEEE. This CDR3 contains 13 residues. Trimming removed 0 bases at V and 4 bases at J, with 5 bases between. The CDR3 sequence is CASSLARGNTIYF. The CDR3 DNA reads as TGTGCCAGCAGCTTGGCGCGAGGAAACACCATATATTTT.

The chain joins TRBV14 to TRBJ2-5; perhaps TRBD1 as D (7 bases). The germline gives CDR1 SGHDN, CDR2 FVKESK. Trimming stripped 2 bases from V and 2 bases from J, with 12 bases between. This CDR3 has 15 amino acids. The CDR3 spells CASSQIQGTQETQYF. The CDR3 DNA reads TGTGCCAGCAGCCAAATACAGGGGACTCAAGAGACCCAGTACTTC.

The chain employs TRBV12-3 or TRBV12-4 and TRBJ1-2; D might be TRBD1 (5 bases). Trimming left V 6 bases short and J 5 bases short, with 10 bases between. The length of the CDR3 is 12 residues. This CDR3 is CASRDQGYGYTF. The CDR3 DNA sequence: TGTGCCAGCAGGGATCAGGGATATGGCTACACCTTC.

As for this clone: Germline is not matched at one junction end, which may reflect a read error. V is TRBV29-1 and J is TRBJ1-2; a possible D gene is TRBD1 (5 bases). Germline V gene data show CDR1 as SQVTM and CDR2 as ANQGSEA. CDR3 length equals 12 residues. Here the CDR3 reads CSVDQAPGPSAF. The CDR3 DNA reads TGCAGCGTTGATCAAGCTCCGGGACCCAGCGCCTTC.

V is TRBV9 and J is TRBJ2-7; D unresolved. Per the germline V gene, CDR1 is SGDLS and CDR2 is YYNGEE. The CDR3 has 14 amino acids. V gave up 4 bases and J gave up 7 bases, with 18 bases separating them. CDR3 nucleotides: TGTGCCAGCAGCCCTCACACGGGCGAAATGGAGCAGTACTTC. Amino acid sequence: CASSPHTGEMEQYF.

The V and J genes are TRBV18 and TRBJ1-4, with D possibly matching TRBD1 (5 bases). CDR3 size: 14 residues. Germline CDR1 and CDR2: KGHSH and LQKENI. The germline V and J ends were trimmed by 6 bases and 2 bases, with 10 bases remaining between them. Here the CDR3 DNA reads TGTGCCAGCTCGCCGACAGTTACTAATGAAAAACTGTTTTTT. This translates into CASSPTVTNEKLFF.

This rearrangement joins TRBV7-6 to TRBJ2-1, with D possibly being TRBD2 (6 bases). This CDR3 contains 19 residues. CDR1 and CDR2 from the germline V gene are SGHVS and FNYEAQ. The V end was cut by 5 bases, the J end by 0 bases, with 23 bases between. CDR3: CASSTHTPGLRSSYNEQFF. CDR3 DNA sequence: TGTGCCAGCAGCACCCACACGCCGGGACTTCGGAGCTCCTACAATGAGCAGTTCTTC.

This clone has just one count. This chain joins TRBV29-1 and TRBJ2-1; no firm D call. Deletions cut 1 base from V and 0 bases from J, with 10 bases between. The CDR3 sequence is 15 residues long. From germline, CDR1 is SQVTM and CDR2 ANQGSEA. Written as DNA, the CDR3 is TGCAGCGTTGAAGGGACGCCGGGCTCCTACAATGAGCAGTTCTTC. This gives the protein CSVEGTPGSYNEQFF.

This rearrangement joins TRBV18 to TRBJ1-2; D not certain. The CDR3 length is 16 residues. Trimming removed 3 bases from V and 8 bases from J, with 22 bases in between. Germline V gene data show CDR1 as KGHSH and CDR2 as LQKENI. CDR3 in amino acids: CASSPTIQKGLGGYTF. The CDR3 nucleotides are TGTGCCAGCTCACCGACGATCCAGAAAGGCTTGGGCGGCTACACCTTC.

The chain uses TRBV5-8 and TRBJ1-5; 9 bases agree with TRBD1. The CDR3 runs to 19 residues. With 5 bases clipped from V and 0 bases from J, the junction kept 15 bases outside the gene matches. Germline V gene sequence: CDR1 SGHTS, CDR2 YDEGEE. The CDR3, as DNA: TGTGCCAGCAGGCCTTTACATGGGACAGGGTTTGTTAGCAATCAGCCCCAGCATTTT. Translation: CASRPLHGTGFVSNQPQHF. Full variable domain (remainder filled in from reference TRBV5-8 and TRBJ1-5): EAGVTQSPTHLIKTRGQQATLRCSPISGHTSVYWYQQALGLGLQFLLWYDEGEERNRGNFPPRFSGRQFPNYSSELNVNALELEDSALYLCASRPLHGTGFVSNQPQHFGDGTRLSIL.

This clone was seen only once. The rearrangement links TRBV19 to TRBJ1-1, with D uncertain. Per germline, CDR1 LNHDA and CDR2 SQIVND (reference sequence). The V end lost 6 bases, the J end lost 7 bases, and 9 bases lay between the germline ends. This CDR3 is built from 11 residues. The CDR3 bases are TGTGCCAGTAGGTATTTCCATGAAGCTTTCTTT. It specifies CASRYFHEAFF.

The chain combines TRBV6-5 with TRBJ1-2; D is uncertain. This CDR3 region has 12 residues. Deletions cut 3 bases from V and 8 bases from J, with 10 bases between. Germline V CDR1 and CDR2: MNHEY, SVGAGI. The CDR3 DNA sequence: TGTGCCAGCAGTTATGACCGGTGGGGCTACACCTTC. Amino acid sequence: CASSYDRWGYTF.

The chain uses TRBV30 and TRBJ1-1; D not resolved. This CDR3 region has 13 residues. The ends were cut back, 0 bases at V and 3 bases at J, with 8 bases in the middle. The V gene's germline CDR1 is GTSNPN and CDR2 SVGIG (reference sequence). CDR3 amino acids: CAWSVRIDTEAFF. Written as DNA, the CDR3 is TGTGCCTGGAGTGTACGGATAGACACTGAAGCTTTCTTT.

This chain joins TRBV9 and TRBJ1-3; D is unresolved. The ends were cut back, 2 bases at V and 9 bases at J, with 12 bases in the middle. In germline, CDR1 is SGDLS, CDR2 YYNGEE. The CDR3 has 13 residues. CDR3 region: CASSVDLPSTIYF. The CDR3 DNA is TGTGCCAGCAGCGTCGACTTACCCTCCACCATATATTTT.

The chain has TRBV29-1 and TRBJ1-1; D is unclear. The V end lost 5 bases, the J end lost 1 base, and 8 bases lay between the germline ends. CDR3 length: 12 residues. Germline CDR1 and CDR2: SQVTM and ANQGSEA. CDR3 region: CSVFSGNTEAFF. DNA for the CDR3: TGCAGCGTTTTTAGCGGGAACACTGAAGCTTTCTTT.

This sequence joins TRBV6-5 and TRBJ2-3, with 11 bases lining up with TRBD2. CDR3 size: 15 residues. Losses at the gene ends were 4 bases for V and 3 bases for J; bases not matched to a gene: 3. Germline lookup yields CDR1 MNHEY and CDR2 SVGAGI. CDR3 region: CASSLAGGGTDTQYF. The CDR3 DNA reads TGTGCCAGCAGTTTAGCGGGAGGGGGGACAGATACGCAGTATTTT.

The V call is TRBV5-1, the J call TRBJ2-3; D is unresolved. V lost 4 bases to trimming and J lost 5 bases, with 17 bases between them. The CDR3 totals 15 residues. CDR1 is SGHRS, CDR2 YFSETQ, per germline. The CDR3 loop is CASSPPSLGGDTQYF. The CDR3 nucleotides read TGCGCCAGCAGCCCCCCTTCGCTTGGCGGAGATACGCAGTATTTT.